Described below is a single T cell receptor (beta chain) sequence and its context. The data originate from a study of blood T cell repertoires in COVID-19. Germline loops: CDR1 SGHRS, CDR2 YFSETQ. Trimming took 4 bases from V and 8 from J, leaving 16 bases between them. The CDR3 extends over 15 amino acids. Sequencing used immunoSEQ multiplex PCR; TCRdb keeps in-frame clones, though not all of them. Among 300,000 or so clones, around 89% were seen once, and the ten largest hold approximately 7%. Input material: peripheral blood. The chain carries TRBV5-1 and TRBJ1-6, with D maybe TRBD1 (5 bases). This TCR was sampled from a woman in her thirties who had recovered from COVID-19. CDR3 sequence: CASSPRATGDSPLHF. Here the CDR3 DNA reads TGCGCCAGCAGCCCTCGGGCAACGGGGGATTCACCCCTCCACTTT.